This is a list of T cell receptor beta chains from one sample in a study of T cell changes during pregnancy in multiple sclerosis. This table comes from immunoSEQ multiplex PCR, and its TCRdb copy is limited to in-frame clones, with some not included. The sample gives roughly 40,000 clones, roughly 88% of which show up once; more than 0.95% is in the top ten. The sequencing used CD4+ T cells from peripheral blood mononuclear cells, collected before pregnancy. The origin of the receptors is a female donor with multiple sclerosis, enrolled in a pregnancy study. The CDR3 runs from the conserved cysteine through the conserved F or W. A D gene is named only where the DNA matches it firmly. The listing skips clone size in some rows; elsewhere it reads once, few, many or a size class.

d_call,clone_size,j_call,v_call,cdr3_nt,cdr3_aa
.,.,TRBJ1-2,TRBV19,TGTGCCAGTAGTATAGTCGGGGGAATCTATGGCTACACCTTC,CASSIVGGIYGYTF
TRBD1,.,TRBJ2-2,TRBV15,TGTGCCACCAGCAGAGGACAGGGGATGGCCGGGGAGCTGTTTTTT,CATSRGQGMAGELFF
.,.,TRBJ1-5,TRBV2,TGTGCCAGCAGTGAAGCAGGGGGGGGAGCCCAGCCCCAGCATTTT,CASSEAGGGAQPQHF
.,once,TRBJ2-1,TRBV4-3,TGCGCCAGCAGCCAGCAACAACAGGGTACAGAGCAGTTCTTC,CASSQQQQGTEQFF
TRBD2,.,TRBJ2-3,TRBV30,TGTGCCTGGAAGATCGGGGGGGCAGGGGTGACAGATACGCAGTATTTT,CAWKIGGAGVTDTQYF
TRBD2,once,TRBJ2-5,TRBV6-4,TGTGCCAGCAGTGCACTTTGCGGGAGGGCCGGGGAGACCCAGTACTTC,CASSALCGRAGETQYF
.,.,TRBJ1-5,TRBV6-1,TGTGCCAGCAGCTATGGAGACCAGCCCCAGCATTTT,CASSYGDQPQHF
TRBD2,.,TRBJ2-7,TRBV7-2,TGTGCCAGCAGCTTACTAGCGGGAGGGTCCGAGCAGTACTTC,CASSLLAGGSEQYF
TRBD1,.,TRBJ1-5,TRBV30,TGTGCCTGCGGTGCCTACGAAACAGGGGCCCTAAATCAGCCCCAGCATTTT,CACGAYETGALNQPQHF
.,.,TRBJ2-3,TRBV7-9,TGTGCCAGCAGCCCAGATCTCTCCAGCACAGATACGCAGTATTTT,CASSPDLSSTDTQYF
.,.,TRBJ2-2,TRBV19,TGTGCCAGTAGTATAAGTAGCGCGAACACCGGGGAGCTGTTTTTT,CASSISSANTGELFF
TRBD1,.,TRBJ1-1,TRBV2,TGTGCCAGCAGTAACAGGGGGTACACTGAAGCTTTCTTT,CASSNRGYTEAFF
TRBD2,.,TRBJ2-7,TRBV29-1,TGCAGCGTTGGTCTAGCGGGACCCTACGAGCAGTACTTC,CSVGLAGPYEQYF
.,.,TRBJ2-5,TRBV27,TGTGCCAGCAGTTTTTCTAGCTTGGAGACCCAGTACTTC,CASSFSSLETQYF
TRBD2,.,TRBJ2-3,TRBV4-2,TGTGCCAGCAAGCCCGGGAGGCGCCCAGATACGCAGTATTTT,CASKPGRRPDTQYF
TRBD2,.,TRBJ2-3,TRBV5-4,TGTGCCAGCAGCTTGATGGGGACTAGCGGCGATACGCAGTATTTT,CASSLMGTSGDTQYF
TRBD2,few,TRBJ2-1,TRBV5-4,TGTGCCAGCAGCTTGGACCTAGCGGGAGATCATGAGCAGTTCTTC,CASSLDLAGDHEQFF
.,once,TRBJ2-5,TRBV5-4,TGTGCCAGCAGCCAACTACGCGCTGAGCAAGAGACCCAGTACTTC,CASSQLRAEQETQYF
TRBD1,.,TRBJ2-6,TRBV7-7,TGTGCTACGCCGGGACAGGGGGACTCTGGGGCCAACGTCCTGACTTTC,CATPGQGDSGANVLTF
.,.,TRBJ2-2,TRBV27,TGTGCCAGCAGTTTCTTACGCGGGAAAACTACCGGGGAGCTGTTTTTT,CASSFLRGKTTGELFF
.,.,TRBJ1-3,TRBV5-1,TGCGCCAGCAGCTTGGCCGGGGAAAGGGGAAACACCATATATTTT,CASSLAGERGNTIYF
TRBD1,.,TRBJ1-1,TRBV18,TGTGCCAGCTCCGATAAACAGGGGGACGTTGAAGCTTTCTTT,CASSDKQGDVEAFF
TRBD1,.,TRBJ2-7,TRBV7-2,TGTGCCAGCAGTCGAACACCGGGACAGACTCTCCACGAGCAGTACTTC,CASSRTPGQTLHEQYF
.,.,TRBJ2-4,TRBV28,TGTGCCAGCAGTTTTGTAAGCTCGAGAGCCAAAAACATTCAGTACTTC,CASSFVSSRAKNIQYF
.,once,TRBJ2-7,TRBV14,TGTGCCAGCAGCCGGGAGGCGTACTACGAGCAGTACTTC,CASSREAYYEQYF